These 31 T cell receptor beta chains originate from one sample sequenced in a study of blood T cell repertoires in COVID-19. The table came from immunoSEQ multiplex PCR; TCRdb's copy has only in-frame clones and leaves some out. In the table there are more than 200,000 clones, over 70% of which are singletons. The sequencing sample was made of peripheral blood. Receptor source: a woman aged 80 or over with acute or convalescent COVID-19.

The chain links TRBV5-1 to TRBJ2-7, with D possibly TRBD2 on 5 matching bases. Trimming removed 3 bases at V and 5 bases at J, with 9 bases between. This CDR3 spans 12 amino acids. The germline V gene has CDR1 SGHRS and CDR2 YFSETQ. The CDR3 region is CASSSAGNEQYF. The CDR3 region has the DNA TGCGCCAGCAGCTCAGCCGGGAACGAGCAGTACTTC.

The chain combines TRBV19 with TRBJ2-3; D unresolved. V was trimmed by 5 bases and J by 2 bases, leaving 11 bases between them. This CDR3 spans 14 amino acids. Germline CDR1 reads LNHDA; CDR2 reads SQIVND (reference sequence). Here the CDR3 DNA reads TGTGCCAGTAGTTACGGGTTCTTCACAGATACGCAGTATTTT. This gives the protein CASSYGFFTDTQYF.

This sequence joins TRBV6-2 or TRBV6-3 and TRBJ2-7; 13 bases line up with TRBD2. In germline, CDR1 is MNHEY, CDR2 SVGEGT. The CDR3 length is 14 residues. V trimming: 2 bases; J trimming: 8 bases; junction bases outside the gene matches: 3. In DNA, the CDR3 is TGTGCCAGCAGTTACGGACTAGCGGGAGCCAAGCAGTACTTC. Its protein is CASSYGLAGAKQYF.

The chain recombines TRBV29-1 with TRBJ2-7; D may be TRBD1 (7 bases). Trimming left V 4 bases short and J 0 bases short, with 13 bases between. Germline CDR1 and CDR2: SQVTM and ANQGSEA. The CDR3 covers 14 residues. The CDR3 sequence is CSVGRQGGSYEQYF. CDR3 in DNA: TGCAGCGTTGGAAGGCAGGGGGGCTCCTACGAGCAGTACTTC.

V usage is TRBV9 and J usage is TRBJ1-2; 7 bases fit TRBD1. V shed 3 bases and J 4 bases; nucleotides not matched to a gene: 15. This CDR3 is built from 17 residues. CDR1 SGDLS and CDR2 YYNGEE come from the germline V gene. CDR3 sequence: CASSATDRTFFGYGYTF. Written as DNA, the CDR3 is TGTGCCAGCAGCGCGACGGACAGGACGTTCTTTGGCTATGGCTACACCTTC.

V and J are TRBV2 and TRBJ2-1; TRBD2 might be the D (6 bases). Germline V gives CDR1 SNHLY, CDR2 FYNNEI. The ends were cut back, 6 bases at V and 5 bases at J, with 14 bases in the middle. The CDR3 sequence is 14 residues long. The CDR3, as DNA: TGTGCCAGCAGCCACCCACAGCGGGACAATGAGCAGTTCTTC. Translated, it gives CASSHPQRDNEQFF.

This clone was counted once. The chain links TRBV3-1 (or the pseudogene TRBV3-2) to TRBJ2-5, with 11 bases lining up with TRBD2. V lost 4 bases to trimming and J lost 3 bases; unmatched junction nucleotides: 4. The CDR3 sequence is 15 residues long. Germline lookup yields CDR1 LGHDT and CDR2 YNNKEL (reference sequence). The CDR3, as DNA: TGTGCCAGCAGCCCGACTAGCGGGACCAAAGAGACCCAGTACTTC. Residues: CASSPTSGTKETQYF.

As DNA, the CDR3 is TGCGCCAGCAGCCCCCAGGGACAGGGGGTCACAGATACGCAGTATTTT. Residues: CASSPQGQGVTDTQYF. The chain combines TRBV5-1 with TRBJ2-3; 11 nucleotides agree with TRBD1. The germline gives CDR1 SGHRS, CDR2 YFSETQ. The length of the CDR3 is 16 residues. With 4 bases clipped from V and 2 bases from J, the junction kept 6 bases outside the gene matches.

The gene calls are TRBV3-1 (or the pseudogene TRBV3-2) and TRBJ2-2; 12 bases line up with TRBD2. Trimming cost V 2 bases and J 7 bases; bases outside gene matches: 5. Germline values: CDR1 LGHDT, CDR2 YNNKEL (reference sequence). This CDR3 is built from 16 residues. CDR3 region: CASSQRLAGAVGELFF. DNA of the CDR3: TGTGCCAGCAGCCAACGACTAGCGGGAGCTGTCGGGGAGCTGTTTTTT.

The chain is built from TRBV5-6 and TRBJ2-2, with D perhaps TRBD2 (6 bases). The CDR3 length is 16 residues. Germline CDR1 and CDR2: SGHDT and YYEEEE. Trimming took off 2 bases at V and 2 bases at J, with 13 bases between the two ends. CDR3 in amino acids: CASSFLRGINTGELFF. In DNA form, the CDR3 reads TGTGCCAGCAGCTTCCTGCGCGGGATCAACACCGGGGAGCTGTTTTTT.

The rearrangement uses TRBV7-9 and TRBJ2-1; 8 nucleotides line up with TRBD2. In germline, CDR1 is SEHNR, CDR2 FQNEAQ (reference sequence). CDR3 length: 13 residues. The trim removed 8 bases at V and 8 bases at J, leaving 8 bases unmatched. CDR3 sequence (DNA): TGTGCCAGCCAGACTAGCGTATTAGATGAGCAGTTCTTC. It specifies CASQTSVLDEQFF.

V is TRBV4-2 and J is TRBJ2-7; 9 bases map to TRBD2. CDR3 length: 18 residues. CDR1 is LGHNA and CDR2 is YNFKEQ in the germline V gene. V lost 0 bases and J lost 0; bases outside the gene matches: 9. This chain's CDR3 is CASSQDFEAGGYSYEQYF. CDR3 nucleotides: TGTGCCAGCAGCCAAGATTTTGAAGCGGGAGGTTACTCCTACGAGCAGTACTTC.

This clone came up once. The chain combines TRBV19 with TRBJ1-1; 8 bases align to TRBD1. The CDR3 is made up of 14 amino acids. Looked up from germline, CDR1 is LNHDA and CDR2 is SQIVND (reference sequence). J was trimmed by 1 base and V by 5 bases; bases with no gene match: 3. This chain's CDR3 is CASSRTGQNTEAFF. CDR3 DNA: TGTGCCAGTAGTCGGACAGGGCAGAACACTGAAGCTTTCTTT. The complete variable domain, with remaining parts taken from reference TRBV19 and TRBJ1-1, reads DGGITQSPKYLFRKEGQNVTLSCEQNLNHDAMYWYRQDPGQGLRLIYYSQIVNDFQKGDIAEGYSVSREKKESFPLTVTSAQKNPTAFYLCASSRTGQNTEAFFGQGTRLTVV.

The J gene is TRBJ1-2, the V gene TRBV27; no reliable D call. The CDR3 consists of 11 residues. The germline V gene has CDR1 MNHEY and CDR2 SMNVEV (reference sequence). V shed 5 bases and J shed 8 bases, with 9 bases lying between them. CDR3 residues: CASSPCEGYTF. In DNA form, the CDR3 reads TGTGCCAGCAGTCCGTGTGAGGGCTACACCTTC.

This chain links TRBV11-2 with TRBJ2-3; tentative D call: TRBD1 (6 bases). Looked up from germline, CDR1 is SGHAT and CDR2 is FQNNGV. With 1 base removed from V and 4 bases from J, the gap between germline ends came to 12 bases. CDR3 length: 15 amino acids. This CDR3 reads CASSLALTGSDTQYF. In DNA, the CDR3 is TGTGCCAGCAGCTTAGCCCTGACAGGTTCAGATACGCAGTATTTT.

Only one count was recorded for this clone. The chain combines TRBV6-5 with TRBJ1-1; D ambiguous. The V end was cut by 6 bases, the J end by 7 bases, with 12 bases between. The CDR3 runs to 12 residues. CDR1 and CDR2 (germline): MNHEY, SVGAGI. CDR3 DNA: TGTGCCAGCAGGGCAGGAGGGTTTGAAGCTTTCTTT. Amino acid sequence: CASRAGGFEAFF.

The chain couples TRBV7-2 to TRBJ1-2; D might be TRBD1 (5 bases). The CDR3 runs to 16 residues. Germline V gene data show CDR1 as SGHTA and CDR2 as FQGNSA. V lost 0 bases and J lost 0, with 11 bases in between. The CDR3 loop reads CASSLAGTKANYGYTF. CDR3 nucleotides: TGTGCCAGCAGCTTAGCTGGGACTAAGGCTAACTATGGCTACACCTTC.

This chain joins TRBV3-1 (or the pseudogene TRBV3-2) and TRBJ1-4, with D possibly being TRBD1 (5 bases). CDR1 is LGHDT and CDR2 is YNNKEL in the germline V gene (reference sequence). The V end lost 4 bases, the J end lost 6 bases, and 15 bases lay between the germline ends. The CDR3 has 15 residues. In DNA form, the CDR3 reads TGTGCCAGCAGCCTTTTGAGGGGAGGAGATGAAAAACTGTTTTTT. This codes for CASSLLRGGDEKLFF.

The V gene is TRBV6-5, the J gene TRBJ1-1; weak D call: TRBD1 (5 bases). CDR3 length equals 14 residues. Germline V lookup: CDR1 MNHEY, CDR2 SVGAGI. V shed 8 bases and J shed 2 bases, with 15 bases lying between them. CDR3: CASSVNQGNTEAFF. CDR3 nucleotide sequence: TGTGCCAGCTCCGTTAACCAGGGAAACACTGAAGCTTTCTTT.

The chain uses TRBV2 and TRBJ1-1; D is unclear. Germline CDR1 reads SNHLY; CDR2 reads FYNNEI. Trimming took off 6 bases at V and 2 bases at J, with 13 bases between the two ends. This CDR3 has 14 amino acids. CDR3 DNA: TGTGCCAGCAGCGAGGGCAGGAAAAACACTGAAGCTTTCTTT. As protein: CASSEGRKNTEAFF.

This clone was detected many times. V usage is TRBV2 and J usage is TRBJ2-7; 8 nucleotides line up with TRBD1. The V segment lost 2 bases and the J segment 2 bases; nucleotides outside the gene matches: 5. CDR3 length: 15 residues. Germline V gene data show CDR1 as SNHLY and CDR2 as FYNNEI. Written as DNA, the CDR3 is TGTGCCAGCAGTGAACGGTCAGGGGGCCCCTACGAGCAGTACTTC. Its protein is CASSERSGGPYEQYF.

This clone was detected once. The J gene is TRBJ2-2, the V gene TRBV18, with 10 bases aligning to TRBD2. V dropped 6 bases and J dropped 4; count of bases not matched to a gene: 11. The CDR3 runs to 17 residues. Germline CDR1 and CDR2: KGHSH and LQKENI. The CDR3 here is CASSPSASGRVTGELFF. The CDR3 DNA reads as TGTGCCAGCTCCCCCTCGGCTAGCGGGAGAGTCACCGGGGAGCTGTTTTTT.

The rearrangement links TRBV19 to TRBJ2-2; 7 bases are shared with TRBD1. The V segment lost 3 bases and the J segment 6 bases; nucleotides outside the gene matches: 1. CDR3 length equals 13 residues. CDR1 is LNHDA, CDR2 SQIVND, per germline (reference sequence). CDR3 sequence: CASSMTGPGELFF. In nucleotides, the CDR3 is TGTGCCAGTAGTATGACAGGGCCCGGGGAGCTGTTTTTT.

This clone was counted once. V is TRBV27 and J is TRBJ1-2; TRBD1 agrees at 8 bases. V shed 5 bases, J shed 4 bases, and the junction held 9 bases outside the gene matches. The CDR3 is 15 amino acids. Germline CDR1 and CDR2: MNHEY and SMNVEV (reference sequence). In nucleotides, the CDR3 is TGTGCCAGCAGTGCCTCGACAGGGGTGGGCTATGGCTACACCTTC. This gives the protein CASSASTGVGYGYTF.

The V and J genes are TRBV10-3 and TRBJ1-2; 11 bases agree with TRBD1. CDR3 length: 16 residues. Germline V lookup: CDR1 ENHRY, CDR2 SYGVKD. The V gene end was trimmed by 2 bases and the J gene end by 4 bases; junction bases not matched to a gene: 6. The chain's CDR3 is CAISETGQGAGYGYTF. CDR3 nucleotides: TGTGCCATCAGTGAGACCGGACAGGGGGCTGGCTATGGCTACACCTTC.

This chain uses TRBV7-2 with TRBJ2-3, with TRBD2 matching 8 bases. CDR3 length: 13 residues. Germline CDR1 SGHTA, CDR2 FQGNSA. Unmatched junction bases numbered 3, after V lost 4 bases and J lost 6 bases. CDR3 nucleotide sequence: TGTGCCAGCAGCTACCGGGAGGGGGATACGCAGTATTTT. Protein sequence: CASSYREGDTQYF.

This sequence joins TRBV5-1 and TRBJ1-5; TRBD1 matches 7 bases. CDR1 and CDR2 from the germline V gene are SGHRS and YFSETQ. The CDR3 length is 15 residues. The junction had 9 bases not matched to a gene; V was cut back by 5 bases and J by 4 bases. CDR3 nucleotide sequence: TGCGCCAGCAGAAGGACTGTGACAGGGAATCAGCCCCAGCATTTT. Amino acids: CASRRTVTGNQPQHF.

The chain combines TRBV5-1 with TRBJ2-5, with TRBD2 matching 8 bases. V lost 1 base, J lost 5 bases, and 7 bases stayed unmatched. The CDR3 is 15 residues long. From germline, CDR1 is SGHRS and CDR2 YFSETQ. CDR3 residues: CASSLSGSPSETQYF. The CDR3 bases are TGCGCCAGCAGCTTGAGCGGGAGCCCAAGCGAGACCCAGTACTTC.

This chain joins TRBV28 and TRBJ1-4; tentative D call: TRBD1 (6 bases). This CDR3 comprises 15 residues. V shed 8 bases and J shed 5 bases, with 18 bases lying between them. CDR1 is MDHEN, CDR2 SYDVKM, per germline. The CDR3 loop is CASSPADRWNEKLFF. The CDR3 DNA follows: TGTGCCAGCTCACCCGCGGACAGATGGAATGAAAAACTGTTTTTT.

The chain couples TRBV5-1 to TRBJ1-1; D may be TRBD1 (5 bases). The CDR3 runs to 14 residues. Trimming cost V 0 bases and J 7 bases, with 13 bases left between them. CDR1 and CDR2 from the germline V gene are SGHRS and YFSETQ. CDR3 nucleotides: TGCGCCAGCAGCTTGGTGACAGCCCCTCGTGAAGCTTTCTTT. It yields the protein CASSLVTAPREAFF.

The chain employs TRBV5-1 and TRBJ1-1, with TRBD1 as a possible D gene (5 bases). In germline, CDR1 is SGHRS, CDR2 YFSETQ. CDR3 length: 15 amino acids. The germline V and J ends were trimmed by 2 bases and 2 bases, with 13 bases remaining between them. The CDR3 here is CASSFLAGPNTEAFF. DNA of the CDR3: TGCGCCAGCAGCTTTCTCGCAGGGCCTAACACTGAAGCTTTCTTT.